This T cell receptor beta chain was recorded in a study of T cell responses to AZD1222 COVID-19 vaccine. With regard to this clone: Antigen specificity is unknown.

General study findings and limits: After the peak T cell response, and only then, were repertoires sampled.

Profiling relied on immunoSEQ multiplex PCR, and the TCRdb table lists in-frame clones only, not all of them. The profile covers roughly 100,000 clones, with roughly 91% appearing a single time and under 50% taken by the ten largest. The clonotype originates from an adult in good health. The material was peripheral blood, obtained on day 0 of AZD1222 vaccination.

CDR3 region: CASSLGGTGNEQYF. Here the CDR3 DNA reads TGTGCCAGCAGCTTAGGGGGGACAGGGAACGAGCAGTACTTC. The chain joins TRBV7-8 to TRBJ2-7; 9 bases are a match to TRBD1. V lost 1 base, J lost 5 bases, and 3 bases stayed unmatched. From germline, CDR1 is SGHVS and CDR2 FQNEAQ. The CDR3 covers 14 residues.